This T cell receptor beta chain was recovered during a study of Graves' ophthalmopathy and Graves' hyperthyroidism (dated by TCRdb to 2016 to 2019). As for the study more broadly: Peripheral blood was collected before any treatment was given, at the time of initial diagnosis. The independent validation cohort included approximately 19 hyperthyroidism patients plus 17 patients who later progressed from hyperthyroidism to ophthalmopathy. T-cell repertoires of thyroid tissue and blood were compared in several hyperthyroidism patients. In total, some 140 blood samples were TCR-sequenced: approximately 40 ophthalmopathy, some 80 hyperthyroidism and about 17 hyperthyroidism-to-ophthalmopathy patients. The study used TCR beta repertoire signatures to distinguish Graves' ophthalmopathy from Graves' hyperthyroidism and to predict progression to ophthalmopathy. To explore V-J signatures distinguishing ophthalmopathy from hyperthyroidism, a discovery set of 100 or so patients (fewer than 45 ophthalmopathy, 57 stable hyperthyroidism) was enrolled. Once sampling was done, hyperthyroidism patients were given methimazole at a starting dose of 30 mg daily, while ophthalmopathy patients were given high-dose intravenous methylprednisolone. What the research found in general, with its limitations: Sample size was not statistically predetermined, and group allocation was not concealed from the investigators. In validation, the model predicted ophthalmopathy progression with about 70% sensitivity and approximately 75% specificity; about a dozen predicted patients were CT-confirmed with GO in a median of around 6.5 months. Most expanded thyroid clonotypes with frequency above 0.001 were also detected in blood, suggesting blood repertoires may reflect the thyroid immune response. Ophthalmopathy was separated from stable hyperthyroidism by the 13-signature model with 85% to 90% sensitivity and around 81% specificity in cross-validation and with 80%/75% in the test set.

For repertoire sequencing, TCR beta CDR3 regions were amplified from RNA transcripts. The first round of RT-PCR was done with HTBI primers and the Qiagen OneStep RT-PCR kit, and was followed by a second round of multiplex PCR, then size selection and purification. Libraries were sequenced on an Illumina HiSeq2000 using paired-end 100 bp reads. Turning to the authors' computational methods: Reads were processed with SOAPnuke, discarding reads with adapters, uncalled bases, mean Phred below 15, or no exact constant-primer or identifier match. High-quality paired reads were merged with COPE v1.2.5. Unique nucleotide sequences were defined as clonotypes and aligned to IMGT TRB V, D and J references using MiTCR v1.1. Only V-J combinations with frequency above 0.0001 were analysed, covering more than 99% of repertoires. For each V-J combination, a TCR clonal expansion and chaos score was defined as F50 clonal expansion divided by the chaos observed in the TCRdist matrix. Welch's t-statistics and random forest were used to reduce the features to 10 to 15 V-J combinations, which were then used as input to a naive Bayes classifier. The similarity between thyroid and blood repertoires was quantified using the Morisita-Horn index. TCRdb trimmed the raw reads at Q25, called clones with MiXCR and kept productive beta chains. Rows are combined by CDR3 protein, so each entry shows the most common genes and DNA. TCRdb's processing, not the authors', yielded these V and J calls. For this sample there are 600,000 to 700,000 distinct CDR3 sequences; more than 40% appear just once. The top ten clones comprise over 2.5% of the sample.

Relative to germline, V is missing 8 bases and J is missing 6 bases, with 5 bases of the junction outside any gene match. As encoded in the germline V gene, CDR1 is SQVTM while CDR2 is ANQGSEA. The CDR3 covers 12 residues, taking in both the cysteine and the phenylalanine. Only the CDR3 part of the read is kept: 36 bases, read in frame from the first base. Patients with ophthalmopathy had moderately to severely active disease, with a Clinical Activity Score of 3 or more, a NOSPECS grade of 4 or more, and a disease duration of less than 3 months. Patients were excluded if they had other autoimmune diseases, uncontrolled infections, pregnancy or lactation. Clinical symptoms, serum thyroxine, TRAb, thyroid ultrasound and orbital computed tomography formed the basis of the diagnosis. PBMCs were isolated from about 9.1 ml of fresh peripheral blood by Ficoll-Paque density gradient centrifugation. Total RNA was extracted using Trizol reagent, and RNA quality was checked on an Agilent 2100 Bioanalyzer.

As for this clonotype: What this receptor recognizes is not known. Per-nucleotide qualities are absent, and no much larger clonotype sits a single base away.

Recombination connected TRBV29-1 to TRBJ1-1; 11 junctional bases match TRBD1. The sequencing sample was made of peripheral blood. This sequence originates from an adult man with Graves' ophthalmopathy. DNA sequence: TGCAGCTTCGGGACAGGGGGAGCTGAAGCTTTCTTT. It translates as CSFGTGGAEAFF.